One TCR beta chain is described in this entry. This sample is part of a study of T cells in tumors after PD-1 blockade. About the study: Daily vismodegib 150 mg continued in a subset of anti-PD-1-treated patients.

The repertoire was sequenced with immunoSEQ multiplex PCR; TCRdb's copy has only in-frame clones and lacks some. The data hold around 13,000 clones, with 55% to 80% observed a single time. V was cut by 3 bases and J by 6 bases, with 9 bases left in between. The CDR3 totals 13 residues. CDR1 MDHEN and CDR2 SYDVKM come from the germline V gene. V and J are TRBV28 and TRBJ2-1; D uncertain. The material sequenced was tumor tissue, taken before anti-PD-1 treatment. This sequence originates from a human donor with cutaneous squamous cell carcinoma. CDR3 amino acids: CASSLLGPNEQFF. CDR3 DNA: TGTGCCAGCAGTTTGCTAGGTCCCAATGAGCAGTTCTTC. Supplemented by reference TRBV28 and TRBJ2-1, the full variable domain reads DVKVTQSSRYLVKRTGEKVFLECVQDMDHENMFWYRQDPGLGLRLIYFSYDVKMKEKGDIPEGYSVSREKKERFSLILESASTNQTSMYLCASSLLGPNEQFFGPGTRLTVL.